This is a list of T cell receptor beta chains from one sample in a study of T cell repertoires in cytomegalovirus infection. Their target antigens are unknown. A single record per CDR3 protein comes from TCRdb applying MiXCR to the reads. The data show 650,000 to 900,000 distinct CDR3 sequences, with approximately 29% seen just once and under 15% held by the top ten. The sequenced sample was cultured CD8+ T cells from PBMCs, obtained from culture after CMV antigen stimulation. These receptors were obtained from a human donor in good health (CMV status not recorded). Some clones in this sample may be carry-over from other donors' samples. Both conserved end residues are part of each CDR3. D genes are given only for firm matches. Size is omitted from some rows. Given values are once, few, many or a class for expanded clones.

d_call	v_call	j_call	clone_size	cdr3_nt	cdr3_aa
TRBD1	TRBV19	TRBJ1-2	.	TGTGCCAGTAGCCTGAATGGGGGGACAGGGGACTACACCTTC	CASSLNGGTGDYTF
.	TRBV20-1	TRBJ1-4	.	TGCAGTGCTAGAGATTTGCGGGGGGTTACAAATGAAAAACTGTTTTTT	CSARDLRGVTNEKLFF
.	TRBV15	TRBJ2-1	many	TGTGCCACCAGCAGAGGTCACAGTACAAACGGTAGGGATGAGCAGTTCTTC	CATSRGHSTNGRDEQFF
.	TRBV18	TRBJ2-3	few	TGTGCCAGCTCACCACGGGGTGACAGTAGCACAGATACGCAGTATTTT	CASSPRGDSSTDTQYF
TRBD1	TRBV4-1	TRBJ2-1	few	TGCGCCAGCAGCCCCCTTCAGGGGGCAAATGAGCAGTTCTTC	CASSPLQGANEQFF
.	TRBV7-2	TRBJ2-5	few	TGTGCCAGCAGCCCGTCCCGTTCGGCAGGGACCCAGTACTTC	CASSPSRSAGTQYF
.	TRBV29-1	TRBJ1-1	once	TGCAGCGTTGAAGAGGGCGCTTTCTTT	CSVEEGAFF
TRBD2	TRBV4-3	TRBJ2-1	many	TGCGCCAGCAGCCAAGGACTAGCGGGGGGGCAAAATGAGCAGTTCTTC	CASSQGLAGGQNEQFF
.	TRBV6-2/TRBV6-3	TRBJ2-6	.	TGTGCCAGCTCATCCGGTCAGGGTGGGTTTGGGGCCAACGTCCTGACTTTC	CASSSGQGGFGANVLTF
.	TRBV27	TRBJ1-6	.	TGTGCCAGCAGTTCTTGGGGAGCTTCCTATAATTCACCCCTCCACTTT	CASSSWGASYNSPLHF
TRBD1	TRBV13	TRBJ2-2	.	TGTGCCAGCAGCTCGGGGGACAGGGCTAACACCGGGGAGCTGTTTTTT	CASSSGDRANTGELFF
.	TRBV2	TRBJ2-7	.	TGTGCCAGCAGGAGGGACTTACTAGCCTACGAGCAGTACTTC	CASRRDLLAYEQYF
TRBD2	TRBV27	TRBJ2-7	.	TGTGCCACCACGCGAGCGGGAACGATCTACGAGCAGTACTTC	CATTRAGTIYEQYF
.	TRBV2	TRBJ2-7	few	TGTGCCAGCAGGGACAGTCCCTACGAGCAGTACTTC	CASRDSPYEQYF
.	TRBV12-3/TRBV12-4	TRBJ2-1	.	TGTGCCAGCAACCCACAGGAGAGCTCCTACAATGAGCAGTTCTTC	CASNPQESSYNEQFF
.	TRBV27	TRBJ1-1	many	TGTGCCAGCAGTTACAGGAGATTGGGCACTGAAGCTTTCTTT	CASSYRRLGTEAFF
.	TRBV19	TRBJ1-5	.	TGTGCCAGTAGTATGACCGGGGGACCCAATCAGCCCCAGCATTTT	CASSMTGGPNQPQHF
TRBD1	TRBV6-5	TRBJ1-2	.	TGTGCCAGCAGTTCCAGGGGGGCGGATTTCTTTAACTATGGCTACACCTTC	CASSSRGADFFNYGYTF
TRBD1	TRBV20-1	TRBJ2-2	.	TGCAGTGCTCCAGGGACAGGGATGAACACCGGGGAGCTGTTTTTT	CSAPGTGMNTGELFF
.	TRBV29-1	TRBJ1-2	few	TGCAGCGTCGATCGGACCGGCTATGGCTACACCTTC	CSVDRTGYGYTF
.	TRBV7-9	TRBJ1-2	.	TGTGCCAGCCACACGGAGGGGGGCGGCTACACCTTC	CASHTEGGGYTF
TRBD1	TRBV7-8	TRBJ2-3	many	TGTGCCAGCAGCTTATCCGGGACAGGGAGGCATACGCAGTATTTT	CASSLSGTGRHTQYF
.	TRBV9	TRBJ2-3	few	TGTGCCAGCAGCGGTAGCGGTTCAAGGGATACGCAGTATTTT	CASSGSGSRDTQYF
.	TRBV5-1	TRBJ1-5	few	TGCGCCAGCAGCTTGGAAGCGTTGGGGGGTAATCAGCCCCAGCATTTT	CASSLEALGGNQPQHF
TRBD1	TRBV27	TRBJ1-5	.	TGTGCCAGCAGTTTTACAGGGGGCCAGCAGCCCCAGCATTTT	CASSFTGGQQPQHF
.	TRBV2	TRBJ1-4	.	TGTGCCAGCAGTGTTATGGTGGCTAATGAAAAACTGTTTTTT	CASSVMVANEKLFF
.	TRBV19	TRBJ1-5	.	TGTGCCAGTACCTACGGCAGCAATCAGCCCCAGCATTTT	CASTYGSNQPQHF
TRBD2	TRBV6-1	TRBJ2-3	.	TGTGCCAGCAGCGGGGGGGGCCAAGATACGCAGTATTTT	CASSGGGQDTQYF
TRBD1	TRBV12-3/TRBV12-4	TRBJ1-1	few	TGTGCCAGCAGAGCTGACAGGGGGCGAGAAGCTTTCTTT	CASRADRGREAFF
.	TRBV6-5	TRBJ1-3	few	TGTGCCAGCACCGGAGGGGGGGAAGGAAACACCATATATTTT	CASTGGGEGNTIYF
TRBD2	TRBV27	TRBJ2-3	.	TGTGCCGTCGGACTAGCGGGGGGAAGCACAGATACGCAGTATTTT	CAVGLAGGSTDTQYF
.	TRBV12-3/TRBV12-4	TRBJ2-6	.	TGTGCCAGCAGTTTTATAGGGGCCAACGTCCTGACTTTC	CASSFIGANVLTF
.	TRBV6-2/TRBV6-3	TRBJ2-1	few	TGTGCCAGCAGCTTCAACTGGTTCAATGAGCAGTTCTTC	CASSFNWFNEQFF
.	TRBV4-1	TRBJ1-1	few	TGCGCCAGCAGCCATGAAAGCTACCAGGCAGCCAACACTGAAGCTTTCTTT	CASSHESYQAANTEAFF
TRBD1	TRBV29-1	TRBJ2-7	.	TGCAGCGTTGAAGCCCCCGGACAGGGGCGCTACGAGCAGTACTTC	CSVEAPGQGRYEQYF
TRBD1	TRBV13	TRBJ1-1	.	TGCGCCAGCAGGGGGACAGGGGCCCTCCAGACTGAAGCTTTCTTT	CASRGTGALQTEAFF
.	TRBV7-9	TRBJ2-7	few	TGTGCCAGCAGCGGACCTATGGGGAACCAAGGGGAGCAGTACTTC	CASSGPMGNQGEQYF
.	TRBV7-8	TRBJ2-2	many	TGTGCCAGCAGCTTGTCCACCGGGGAGCTGTTTTTT	CASSLSTGELFF
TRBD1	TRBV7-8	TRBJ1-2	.	TGTGCCAGCACCACAGGGGGTGGCTATGGCTACACCTTC	CASTTGGGYGYTF
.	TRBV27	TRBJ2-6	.	TGTGCCAGCCCTACCGCGGGGCGGGCCTCTGGGGCCAACGTCCTGACTTTC	CASPTAGRASGANVLTF
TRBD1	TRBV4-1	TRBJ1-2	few	TGCGCCAGCAGCCAAAGTCCGAGGGGACAGATCGGGGATGGCTACACCTTC	CASSQSPRGQIGDGYTF
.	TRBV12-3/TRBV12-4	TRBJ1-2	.	TGTGCCAGCAGCTCAGGGTGGGGCAATGGCTACACCTTC	CASSSGWGNGYTF
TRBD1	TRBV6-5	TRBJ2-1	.	TGTGCCAGCAGGGAGGGACAGGCCTCCTACAATGAGCAGTTCTTC	CASREGQASYNEQFF
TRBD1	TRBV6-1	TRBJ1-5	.	TGTGCCAGCTCAGGGGGCAGTCATCAGCCCCAGCATTTT	CASSGGSHQPQHF
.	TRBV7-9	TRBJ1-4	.	TGTGCCAGCAGCTTAGACATCAGAGAAAAACTGTTTTTT	CASSLDIREKLFF
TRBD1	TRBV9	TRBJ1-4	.	TGTGCCAGCAGCGGACAGGGGGCGTCAACTAATGAAAAACTGTTTTTT	CASSGQGASTNEKLFF
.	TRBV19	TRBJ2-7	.	TGTGCCAGTAAGCCCCGGACAGCCTCCTACGAGCAGTACTTC	CASKPRTASYEQYF
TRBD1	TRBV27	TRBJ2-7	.	TGTGCCAGCAGTCCCAACGTTTGGACAGGGGCCGGCTACGAGCAGTACTTC	CASSPNVWTGAGYEQYF
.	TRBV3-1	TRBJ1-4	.	TGTGCCAGCAGCCAAGCACAAGCAGGAGAAAAACTGTTTTTT	CASSQAQAGEKLFF